Presented here are 2 T cell receptor beta chains from one specimen sequenced in a study of memory CD4+ T cells and cytomegalovirus serostatus (dated by TCRdb to between 2018 and 2020). Libraries were constructed by the immunoSEQ multiplex PCR assay. TCRdb limited this immuneACCESS table to in-frame rearrangements with V and J called. A share of clones is missing; checked studies link under half to unresolved V genes, and the rest is unexplained. The sample yields some 41,000 clones; approximately 80% were counted once. Of the sample, around 6.6% falls within the top ten clones. Single viable CD3+CD4+CD8-CD45RO+ cells were sorted as memory CD4+ T cells on a FACSAria II. Sequencing used memory CD4+ T cells from blood. These receptors all stem from an adult in good health and CMV-seronegative.

J is TRBJ1-2 and V is TRBV9, with D hard to call. Deletions cut 3 bases from V and 5 bases from J, with 14 bases between. CDR3 length equals 14 residues. Germline-derived CDR1 and CDR2 are SGDLS and YYNGEE. CDR3 sequence (DNA): TGTGCCAGCAGCGCACCCCCGAGTGGATATGGCTACACCTTC. This translates into CASSAPPSGYGYTF.

The chain recombines TRBV15 with TRBJ1-5, with D unclear. V lost 0 bases and J lost 7, with 7 bases in between. Germline CDR1 and CDR2: LNHNV and YYDKDF (reference sequence). The CDR3 is 13 amino acids. CDR3 DNA sequence: TGTGCCACCAGCAGAGATCTGGTCCAGCCCCAGCATTTT. It yields the protein CATSRDLVQPQHF.